This T cell receptor (beta chain) was sequenced in a study of PD-L1 blockade in urothelial cancer. Background on the study: Patients, treated from 2014 onward, received atezolizumab 1,200 mg intravenously every 3 weeks. Per blood sample, T cells had a median of roughly 150,000.

Synthetic templates analogous to TCR were spiked into all PCRs individually. Profiling relied on immunoSEQ multiplex PCR, and the TCRdb table lists in-frame clones only, not all of them. This sample yields tens of thousands of clones, of which 70% to 90% are seen a single time; roughly 6.6% belongs to the top ten. The CDR3 covers 13 residues. CDR1 is SGHDN and CDR2 is FVKESK in the germline V gene. V was clipped by 4 bases and J by 8 bases, with 14 bases between them. Time point reported: pretreatment peripheral blood. The number of samples from each patient was between 1 and 8, taken pretreatment and on-treatment.

The sequenced sample was PBMCs, obtained around atezolizumab (anti-PD-L1) treatment. The rearrangement links TRBV14 to TRBJ1-2; D possibly corresponds to TRBD1 (5 bases). The sequence was obtained from a man aged 40-49 years with urothelial cancer. The CDR3 loop is CASSRVPRQGYTF. The CDR3 DNA is TGTGCCAGCAGCCGGGTACCCCGACAGGGCTACACCTTC.